This T cell receptor beta chain is drawn from a study of blood T cells in healthy people across ages. Findings of the study overall: In older individuals, TCR beta diversity per million T cells was lower, falling roughly linearly with age.

Trimming removed 2 bases from V and 9 bases from J; junction bases left unmatched: 7. This CDR3 is built from 14 residues. Germline V gene data show CDR1 as SGHRS and CDR2 as YFSETQ. A second PCR, run for roughly 7 to 12 cycles, used a sample-barcoded 5' primer plus a J-beta primer mix. Using its own MiXCR run on the 5' RACE reads, TCRdb lists one record per CDR3 protein. The table records hundreds of thousands of distinct CDR3 sequences, over 40% of them present only once. About this clonotype: The antigen is undetermined. This may come from a read error, since a much larger clone is one base off.

This receptor was taken from an elderly woman in good health. The V call is TRBV5-1, the J call TRBJ2-1; 8 bases fit TRBD1. Sequenced material: blood. CDR3 bases: TGCGCCAGCAGCTTTGTACAGGGGGATAGTGAGCAGTTCTTC. This gives the protein CASSFVQGDSEQFF.